This is a list of T cell receptor beta chains from one sample in a study of blood T cell repertoires in COVID-19. Repertoires were generated with immunoSEQ multiplex PCR, while TCRdb's copy carries only in-frame clones and drops some. The data show 150,000 to 200,000 clones, roughly 80% seen once. Sequenced input: PBMCs or T cells enriched from blood (not recorded which). All receptors come from a woman aged 45-59 years who had recovered from COVID-19. CDR3s include the opening cysteine and the closing phenylalanine or tryptophan. Fields, in order: clone size, V gene, D gene, CDR3 length, J gene, CDR3 DNA, CDR3 protein. The D gene is left open where the match is weak. Clone size is stated in some rows and not others, as once, few, many or a class when expanded.

abundance: once; v_gene: TRBV9; d_gene: TRBD2; len: 17; j_gene: TRBJ2-3; CDR3nt: TGTGCCAGCAGCGCCGGGACTAGCGGGAGCGGCACAGATACGCAGTATTTT; CDR3aa: CASSAGTSGSGTDTQYF
abundance: NA; v_gene: TRBV28; d_gene: NA; len: 15; j_gene: TRBJ1-2; CDR3nt: TGTGCCAGCAGTTTACTTAATCGGTGGCCGGGGAGCCACACCTTC; CDR3aa: CASSLLNRWPGSHTF
abundance: NA; v_gene: TRBV7-2; d_gene: NA; len: 13; j_gene: TRBJ2-1; CDR3nt: TGTGCCAGCAGCTTGGGACTTTACAATGAGCAGTTCTTC; CDR3aa: CASSLGLYNEQFF
abundance: NA; v_gene: TRBV19; d_gene: TRBD1; len: 16; j_gene: TRBJ1-5; CDR3nt: TGTGCCAGTAGCCCCCCGACAGGGGGCCTTGGTCAGCCCCAGCATTTT; CDR3aa: CASSPPTGGLGQPQHF
abundance: NA; v_gene: TRBV5-1; d_gene: TRBD1; len: 15; j_gene: TRBJ2-7; CDR3nt: TGCGCCAGCAGCTTGGGGCTTGGGACAGGGGCTCTATGGTACTTC; CDR3aa: CASSLGLGTGALWYF
abundance: NA; v_gene: TRBV7-3; d_gene: TRBD2; len: 16; j_gene: TRBJ2-2; CDR3nt: TGTGCCAGCAGCCCCGGGACTAGCGAGATCACCGGGGAGCTGTTTTTT; CDR3aa: CASSPGTSEITGELFF
abundance: few; v_gene: TRBV7-2; d_gene: TRBD2; len: 14; j_gene: TRBJ2-7; CDR3nt: TGTGCCAGCAGCACGGGACTAGCGGGGTACGAGCAGTACTTC; CDR3aa: CASSTGLAGYEQYF
abundance: NA; v_gene: TRBV7-2; d_gene: NA; len: 15; j_gene: TRBJ2-5; CDR3nt: TGTGCCAGCAGCTTAGTCTGGTCCGCATCCTCGGCCCAGTACTTC; CDR3aa: CASSLVWSASSAQYF
abundance: NA; v_gene: TRBV9; d_gene: TRBD1; len: 15; j_gene: TRBJ1-1; CDR3nt: TGTGCCAGCAGCGCGACTCGGACAGGGAACACTGAAGCTTTCTTT; CDR3aa: CASSATRTGNTEAFF
abundance: NA; v_gene: TRBV19; d_gene: TRBD2; len: 14; j_gene: TRBJ2-1; CDR3nt: TGTGCCAGTAGTCTGGGGACTAGCGGGAGGGAGCAGTTCTTC; CDR3aa: CASSLGTSGREQFF
abundance: NA; v_gene: TRBV28; d_gene: TRBD1; len: 20; j_gene: TRBJ1-5; CDR3nt: TGTGCCAGCAGTTTAAGGGGACAGGGGCCGCTACCTTATAGCAATCAGCCCCAGCATTTT; CDR3aa: CASSLRGQGPLPYSNQPQHF
abundance: NA; v_gene: TRBV19; d_gene: NA; len: 14; j_gene: TRBJ2-7; CDR3nt: TGTGCCAGTAGCAATCCCGGGACATTCTACGAGCAGTACTTC; CDR3aa: CASSNPGTFYEQYF
abundance: few; v_gene: TRBV28; d_gene: TRBD2; len: 13; j_gene: TRBJ2-7; CDR3nt: TGTGCCGGTCGGGCTAGCGGGAGACACGAGCAGTACTTC; CDR3aa: CAGRASGRHEQYF